This T cell receptor beta chain is from a study of T cell changes during pregnancy in multiple sclerosis (dated by TCRdb to the late 2010s). About the study as a whole: The study looked at changes in the T cell repertoire across pregnancy in women with multiple sclerosis.

Libraries were prepared through the immunoSEQ multiplex PCR assay. TCRdb took this table from immuneACCESS and kept in-frame rearrangements with V and J called. Such tables lack part of the clones; where checked against another copy, unresolved V genes explain under half of the gap, and the rest is unexplained. The sample table lists 100,000 to 140,000 clones, 92% of them with a count of one. Jointly, the top ten make up less than 0.85% of the sample. The junction shows trimming of 0 bases on V and 4 bases on J, plus 9 bases between the germline ends. The germline V gene sets CDR1 to SGHTA and CDR2 to FQGTGA. CDR3 length: 14 amino acids, cysteine to phenylalanine. The CDR3 DNA has 42 bases and is translated from base 1. About this clone itself: No antigen is known for it. Per-nucleotide qualities are absent, and no much larger clonotype sits a single base away.

Sequencing used peripheral blood, obtained in the third trimester of pregnancy. The receptor's source is a female donor in good health, enrolled as a control in a pregnancy study. The chain employs TRBV7-3 and TRBJ1-1; the D segment could be TRBD1, given 6 matching bases. The encoded CDR3 is CASSLTGGATEAFF. The bases are TGTGCCAGCAGCTTAACGGGGGGGGCCACTGAAGCTTTCTTT.